These 14 T cell receptor beta chains were sequenced from one sample in a study of blood T cells in healthy people across ages (dated by TCRdb to the mid-2010s). Library preparation used 5' RACE. TCRdb records Illumina HiSeq 2500 as the sequencer. A second PCR of roughly 7 to 11 cycles was performed with a sample-barcoded 5' primer and a J-beta primer mix. TCRdb reworked the public reads: Q25 trimming with fastp, MiXCR clone assembly, productive beta chains retained. Every distinct CDR3 protein forms one entry, paired with its most common genes and DNA. This sample is represented by 750,000 to 950,000 distinct CDR3 sequences; about 26% of them were singletons. The leading ten clones occupy 2.5% to 3.5% of the sample. These same records also appear under a second study, on T cells of mothers and their children.

Sequenced sample: blood. These receptors all come from a boy between 5 and 17 years old in good health.

The rearrangement links TRBV10-3 to TRBJ1-2, with D tentatively TRBD1 (5 bases). The CDR3 length is 13 residues. Between the trimmed V and J ends, which lost 2 bases and 8 bases, there was a span of 12 bases. Germline assignment: CDR1 ENHRY and CDR2 SYGVKD. CDR3 in DNA: TGTGCCATCAGTGAGGGGGCCGAGAGGGGCTACACCTTC. Its translation: CAISEGAERGYTF.

V usage is TRBV27 and J usage is TRBJ1-2; maybe TRBD1 (5 bases). Between the trimmed V and J ends, which lost 5 bases and 4 bases, there was a span of 11 bases. Germline CDR1 reads MNHEY; CDR2 reads SMNVEV (reference sequence). The CDR3 length is 13 residues. CDR3 nucleotide sequence: TGTGCCAGCAGTAACAGGAGAACCTATGGCTACACCTTC. This encodes CASSNRRTYGYTF.

The rearrangement joins TRBV6-5 to TRBJ2-5; 9 nucleotides line up with TRBD1. With V trimmed by 2 bases and J by 5 bases, 18 bases remained unmatched. This CDR3 contains 19 residues. Germline CDR1 reads MNHEY; CDR2 reads SVGAGI. The CDR3 DNA is TGTGCCAGCAGTTACGGGCCCGGGGGGACAGGGAGGGCAACGGAGACCCAGTACTTC. Residues: CASSYGPGGTGRATETQYF.

This clonotype has a handful of counts. The V call is TRBV9, the J call TRBJ2-2, with TRBD2 as a possible D gene (7 bases). Trimming pared 6 bases from V and 7 bases from J, leaving 16 bases between. The V gene's germline CDR1 is SGDLS and CDR2 YYNGEE. The CDR3 is 14 amino acids. The CDR3 loop reads CASNRRGGNGELFF. The DNA of the CDR3 is TGTGCCAGCAACCGTAGGGGGGGGAACGGGGAGCTGTTTTTT. The full variable domain, rest sourced from reference TRBV9 and TRBJ2-2, is DSGVTQTPKHLITATGQRVTLRCSPRSGDLSVYWYQQSLDQGLQFLIQYYNGEERAKGNILERFSAQQFPDLHSELNLSSLELGDSALYFCASNRRGGNGELFFGEGSRLTVL.

The rearrangement uses TRBV10-3 and TRBJ2-5; D uncertain. The closer fit of TRBJ2-1 to the DNA end suggests the J call may be wrong. The germline V gene has CDR1 ENHRY and CDR2 SYGVKD. The CDR3 is 9 amino acids. The CDR3 region has the DNA TGTGCCATCTGGGATGAGCAGTTCTTC. Translation: CAIWDEQFF.

The chain links TRBV20-1 to TRBJ2-7, with a tentative D call TRBD2 (7 bases). The CDR3 is made up of 16 amino acids. The germline gives CDR1 DFQATT, CDR2 SNEGSKA (reference sequence). The V end was cut by 5 bases, the J end by 0 bases, with 20 bases between. The CDR3 DNA follows: TGCAGTGCTCCCGGACATTCGGGGGGCCTCTCCTACGAGCAGTACTTC. Translating gives CSAPGHSGGLSYEQYF.

The table lists this clonotype with a few counts. The rearrangement joins TRBV20-1 to TRBJ1-1; TRBD1 agrees at 12 bases. J gave up 0 bases and V 6 bases, and 11 bases lay outside the gene matches. The germline V gene has CDR1 DFQATT and CDR2 SNEGSKA (reference sequence). The CDR3 length is 17 residues. The CDR3, as DNA: TGCAGTGCCAGGGGGACAGGGGGCGTCCGTATGAACACTGAAGCTTTCTTT. Its translation is CSARGTGGVRMNTEAFF.

The gene calls are TRBV29-1 and TRBJ2-7; 9 bases match TRBD2. Germline values: CDR1 SQVTM, CDR2 ANQGSEA. CDR3 length: 15 residues. Unmatched junction bases numbered 11, after V lost 1 base and J lost 7 bases. CDR3 sequence: CSVEVRRGGPEEQYF. DNA for the CDR3: TGCAGCGTTGAAGTTCGGCGGGGGGGCCCAGAGGAGCAGTACTTC.

The chain carries TRBV12-3 or TRBV12-4 and TRBJ2-1; 12 nucleotides agree with TRBD2. With V trimmed by 3 bases and J by 7 bases, 10 bases remained unmatched. There are 17 residues in the CDR3. CDR3: CASSLPTLAGGGNEQFF. The CDR3 DNA follows: TGTGCCAGCAGTTTGCCAACACTAGCGGGGGGTGGTAATGAGCAGTTCTTC.

There are a few counts of this clonotype. This sequence joins TRBV7-2 and TRBJ2-3, with D possibly being TRBD2 (6 bases). V was shortened by 6 bases and J by 0 bases, with 13 bases between the two germline ends. The CDR3 runs to 15 residues. Germline V CDR1 and CDR2: SGHTA, FQGNSA. In DNA, the CDR3 is TGTGCCAGCAGTCCGGAGCGGGCTAGCACAGATACGCAGTATTTT. Residues: CASSPERASTDTQYF. The entire variable domain, with the rest obtained from reference TRBV7-2 and TRBJ2-3, is as follows: GAGVSQSPSNKVTEKGKDVELRCDPISGHTALYWYRQSLGQGLEFLIYFQGNSAPDKSGLPSDRFSAERTGGSVSTLTIQRTQQEDSAVYLCASSPERASTDTQYFGPGTRLTVL.

This clonotype was counted a few times. Its ends do not fully match the called genes, so a read error is possible. This sequence joins TRBV27 and TRBJ2-5, with 7 nucleotides matching TRBD2. CDR3 length equals 14 residues. CDR1 is MNHEY and CDR2 is SMNVEV in the germline V gene (reference sequence). The DNA of the CDR3 is TGTGCCAGCTGTTTTACGGGGGGTCAAGAGACCCAGTACTTC. Its translation is CASCFTGGQETQYF.

This clonotype was counted a few times. The chain has TRBV25-1 and TRBJ2-5; perhaps TRBD1 as D (5 bases). Germline CDR1 MGHDK, CDR2 SYGVNS. V lost 4 bases and J 5 bases, leaving 14 bases between the germline ends. This CDR3 has 14 residues. CDR3 DNA sequence: TGTGCCAGCAGTGGCGACAGTAGAGGCGAGACCCAGTACTTC. Translation gives CASSGDSRGETQYF. Full variable domain (missing parts from reference TRBV25-1 and TRBJ2-5): EADIYQTPRYLVIGTGKKITLECSQTMGHDKMYWYQQDPGMELHLIHYSYGVNSTEKGDLSSESTVSRIRTEHFPLTLESARPSHTSQYLCASSGDSRGETQYFGPGTRLLVL.

This clonotype was seen more than once but under ten times. The V call is TRBV6-1, the J call TRBJ2-1, with D possibly TRBD1 on 7 matching bases. Germline V gene data show CDR1 as MNHNS and CDR2 as SASEGT. The V end lost 4 bases, the J end lost 4 bases, and 20 bases lay between the germline ends. The CDR3 is 17 amino acids. CDR3 loop: CASSVWLEGARYNEQFF. The CDR3 nucleotides are TGTGCCAGCAGTGTGTGGTTGGAGGGGGCGCGGTACAATGAGCAGTTCTTC.

This clonotype appeared a few times. This rearrangement joins TRBV6-5 to TRBJ2-5, with TRBD1 matching 7 bases. CDR1 is MNHEY and CDR2 is SVGAGI in the germline V gene. V was clipped by 6 bases and J by 5 bases; unmatched bases: 12. The CDR3 has 15 amino acids. CDR3 loop: CASRPDRVVWETQYF. The CDR3 DNA reads TGTGCCAGCAGGCCCGACAGGGTAGTTTGGGAGACCCAGTACTTC.